The TCR beta chain under discussion was sequenced for a study of shared clonotypes between healthy human individuals. On the study more broadly: The people who gave samples were a couple of women and a few men aged 18 to 49.

Unmatched junction bases numbered 8, after V lost 7 bases and J lost 0 bases. This CDR3 region has 15 residues. Germline-derived CDR1 and CDR2 are SGHRS and YFSETQ. In the case of this clone: Its antigen is unknown.

TCRdb keeps only in-frame clones here, not all; method: immunoSEQ multiplex PCR. The sample includes some 2 million clones, roughly 94% of them seen just once. Study results and caveats: Shared clonotypes: 4.5% to 5% naive CD4, around 3.5% naive CD8, less than 2.5% memory CD4, 0.4% to 0.45% memory CD8.

The chain couples TRBV5-1 to TRBJ2-3; 7 nucleotides agree with TRBD2. The sample consisted of naive CD4+ T cells sorted from blood. Subset noted: CD45RA+ positively selected. The sequence came from a man younger than 35 in good health. The CDR3 sequence: CASGLADSSTDTQYF. The CDR3 DNA reads as TGCGCCAGCGGGCTAGCGGATTCTAGCACAGATACGCAGTATTTT.